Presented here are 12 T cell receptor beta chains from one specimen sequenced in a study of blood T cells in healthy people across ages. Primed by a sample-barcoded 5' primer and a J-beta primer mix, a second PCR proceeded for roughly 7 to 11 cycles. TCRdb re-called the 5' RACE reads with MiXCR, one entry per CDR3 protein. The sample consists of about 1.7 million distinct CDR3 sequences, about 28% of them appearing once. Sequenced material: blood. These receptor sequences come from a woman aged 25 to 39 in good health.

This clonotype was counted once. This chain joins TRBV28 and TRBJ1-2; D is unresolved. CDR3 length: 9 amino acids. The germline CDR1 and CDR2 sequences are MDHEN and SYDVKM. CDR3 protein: CAKISGYTF. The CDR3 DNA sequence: TGTGCTAAAATAAGCGGCTACACCTTC.

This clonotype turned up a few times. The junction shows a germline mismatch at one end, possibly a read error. CDR3: CVISDQEYNEQFF. The CDR3 DNA follows: TGTGTCATCAGTGACCAGGAGTACAATGAGCAGTTCTTC. The rearrangement links TRBV10-3 to TRBJ2-1; D gene ambiguous. CDR3 length equals 13 residues. CDR1 and CDR2 (germline): ENHRY, SYGVKD.

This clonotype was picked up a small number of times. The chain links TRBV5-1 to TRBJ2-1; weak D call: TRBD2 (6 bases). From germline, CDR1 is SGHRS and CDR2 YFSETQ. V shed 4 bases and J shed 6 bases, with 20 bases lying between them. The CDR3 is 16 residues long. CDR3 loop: CASSQPPAGGPNEQFF. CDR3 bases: TGCGCCAGCAGCCAACCCCCAGCGGGTGGCCCCAATGAGCAGTTCTTC.

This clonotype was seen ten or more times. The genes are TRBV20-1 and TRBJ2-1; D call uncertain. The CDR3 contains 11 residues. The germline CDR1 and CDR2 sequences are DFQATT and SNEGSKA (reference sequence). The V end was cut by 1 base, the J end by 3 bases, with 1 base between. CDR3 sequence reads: CSARGYNEQFF. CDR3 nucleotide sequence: TGCAGTGCTAGAGGCTACAATGAGCAGTTCTTC.

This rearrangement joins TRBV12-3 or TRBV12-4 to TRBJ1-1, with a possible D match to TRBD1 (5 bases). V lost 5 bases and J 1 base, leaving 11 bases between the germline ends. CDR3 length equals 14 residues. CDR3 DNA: TGTGCCAGCAGTGGGCCAACAGGGAACACTGAAGCTTTCTTT. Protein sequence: CASSGPTGNTEAFF.

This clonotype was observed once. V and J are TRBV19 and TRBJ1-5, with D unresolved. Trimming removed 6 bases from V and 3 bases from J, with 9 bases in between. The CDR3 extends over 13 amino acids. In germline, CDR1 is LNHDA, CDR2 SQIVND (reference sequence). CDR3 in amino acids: CASSDRYNQPQHF. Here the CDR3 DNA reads TGTGCCAGTAGCGACCGGTACAATCAGCCCCAGCATTTT.

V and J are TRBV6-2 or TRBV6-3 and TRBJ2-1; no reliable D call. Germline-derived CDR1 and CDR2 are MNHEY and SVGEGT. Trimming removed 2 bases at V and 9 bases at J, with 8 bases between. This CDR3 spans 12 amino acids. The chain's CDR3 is CASSYPAVEQFF. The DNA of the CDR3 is TGTGCCAGCAGTTACCCAGCTGTTGAGCAGTTCTTC.

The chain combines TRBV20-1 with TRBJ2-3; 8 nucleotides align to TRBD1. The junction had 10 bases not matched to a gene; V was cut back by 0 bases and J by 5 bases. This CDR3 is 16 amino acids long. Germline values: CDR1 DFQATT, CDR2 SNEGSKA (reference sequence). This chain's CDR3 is CSARDSSAGGIDTQYF. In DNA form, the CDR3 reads TGCAGTGCTAGAGATTCGAGCGCAGGGGGCATAGATACGCAGTATTTT.

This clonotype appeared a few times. The CDR3 spells CATSVPGQGNTEAFF. CDR3 nucleotides: TGTGCCACCAGTGTTCCGGGACAGGGGAACACTGAAGCTTTCTTT. The rearrangement joins TRBV24-1 to TRBJ1-1; TRBD1 aligns across 9 bases. From germline, CDR1 is KGHDR and CDR2 SFDVKD. This CDR3 has 15 amino acids. The trim removed 5 bases at V and 1 base at J, leaving 4 bases unmatched.

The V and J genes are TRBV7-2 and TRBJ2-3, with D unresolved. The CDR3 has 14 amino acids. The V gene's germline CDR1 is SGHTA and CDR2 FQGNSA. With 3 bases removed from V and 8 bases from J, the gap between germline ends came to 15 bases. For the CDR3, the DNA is TGTGCCAGCAGCTTTACTGCGTCCGGCGTTACGCAGTATTTT. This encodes CASSFTASGVTQYF.

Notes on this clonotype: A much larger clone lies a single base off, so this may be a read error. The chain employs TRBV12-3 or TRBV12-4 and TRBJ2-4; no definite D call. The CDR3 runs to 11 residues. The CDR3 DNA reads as TGTACCAGCAGTCCCAAAAACATTCAGTACTTC. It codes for CTSSPKNIQYF.

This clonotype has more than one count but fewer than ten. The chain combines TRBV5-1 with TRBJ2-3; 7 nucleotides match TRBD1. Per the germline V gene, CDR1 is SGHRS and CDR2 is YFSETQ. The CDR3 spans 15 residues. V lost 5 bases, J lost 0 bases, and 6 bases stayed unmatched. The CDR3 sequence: CASRRDSVSTDTQYF. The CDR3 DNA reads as TGCGCCAGCAGACGGGACAGTGTAAGCACAGATACGCAGTATTTT. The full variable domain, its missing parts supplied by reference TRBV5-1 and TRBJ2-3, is KAGVTQTPRYLIKTRGQQVTLSCSPISGHRSVSWYQQTPGQGLQFLFEYFSETQRNKGNFPGRFSGRQFSNSRSEMNVSTLELGDSALYLCASRRDSVSTDTQYFGPGTRLTVL.